A single sample gave rise to the 13 T cell receptor beta chains below, sequenced in a study of cytomegalovirus exposure and HLA in healthy donors. Amplification used 60 Vbeta primers and 13 Jbeta primers. Assay: immunoSEQ multiplex PCR; the TCRdb copy retains only in-frame clones and omits some. The table has about 98,000 clones, about 80% seen once; the top ten hold approximately 10%. The source material was PBMCs. Receptors were obtained from a man aged 18 to 30 in good health and CMV-seropositive.

The CDR3 sequence: CASSLMWGEPGELFF. In DNA, the CDR3 is TGTGCCAGCAGCTTGATGTGGGGGGAGCCCGGGGAGCTGTTTTTT. The rearrangement joins TRBV5-6 to TRBJ2-2, with D maybe TRBD2 (6 bases). There are 15 residues in the CDR3. CDR1 is SGHDT, CDR2 YYEEEE, per germline. The ends were cut back, 1 base at V and 6 bases at J, with 13 bases in the middle.

This clone was counted a few times. The chain joins TRBV5-1 to TRBJ2-3, with a weak D call TRBD2 (6 bases). CDR1 is SGHRS, CDR2 YFSETQ, per germline. This CDR3 spans 16 amino acids. The germline V and J ends were trimmed by 4 bases and 5 bases, with 20 bases remaining between them. The CDR3 DNA sequence: TGCGCCAGCAGCAAACTTAGCACCTCGCGGGGAGATACGCAGTATTTT. This codes for CASSKLSTSRGDTQYF.

The gene calls are TRBV7-3 and TRBJ2-5, with TRBD2 matching over 14 bases. The CDR3 is 17 amino acids. In germline, CDR1 is SGHTA, CDR2 FQGTGA. V gave up 5 bases and J gave up 5 bases; unmatched junction bases: 10. The CDR3: CASSLGTSGGPLETQYF. CDR3 coding DNA: TGTGCCAGCAGCCTAGGGACTAGCGGGGGTCCCTTGGAGACCCAGTACTTC.

The chain uses TRBV5-1 and TRBJ1-1, with D possibly TRBD1 on 5 matching bases. The V and J ends lost 2 bases and 2 bases respectively, with 10 bases between them. CDR3 length equals 14 residues. Germline V gene data show CDR1 as SGHRS and CDR2 as YFSETQ. The CDR3 here is CASSLARENTEAFF. The CDR3 bases are TGCGCCAGCAGCTTAGCCAGGGAAAACACTGAAGCTTTCTTT.

This clone was observed a handful of times. The chain has TRBV15 and TRBJ2-7, with 11 bases lining up with TRBD1. Germline V gene sequence: CDR1 LNHNV, CDR2 YYDKDF (reference sequence). The CDR3 is 16 amino acids. With 1 base clipped from V and 4 bases from J, the junction kept 6 bases outside the gene matches. The CDR3 nucleotides read TGTGCCACCAGCAGAGGACCGGGACAGGGGGGATACGAGCAGTACTTC. Residues: CATSRGPGQGGYEQYF.

This clone has just one count. This chain uses TRBV27 with TRBJ1-4, with TRBD1 as a possible D gene (5 bases). CDR1 is MNHEY and CDR2 is SMNVEV in the germline V gene (reference sequence). V was pared by 5 bases and J by 0 bases, with 19 bases between. This CDR3 is 18 amino acids long. Here the CDR3 DNA reads TGTGCCAGCAGTCCCACAGGCTGGGGCCGGGCAACTAATGAAAAACTGTTTTTT. It is translated as CASSPTGWGRATNEKLFF.

This chain joins TRBV6-4 and TRBJ2-3, with TRBD1 matching 8 bases. CDR1 is MRHNA and CDR2 is SNTAGT in the germline V gene. V was clipped by 6 bases and J by 5 bases; unmatched bases: 1. The length of the CDR3 is 12 residues. DNA of the CDR3: TGTGCCAGCAGCGGGACAGGAGATACGCAGTATTTT. Amino acids: CASSGTGDTQYF.

The CDR3 DNA follows: TGCAGCGTTGAGAGTGGGACAGCTTCCTACGAGCAGTACTTC. Amino acid sequence: CSVESGTASYEQYF. The chain couples TRBV29-1 to TRBJ2-7; 7 bases are shared with TRBD1. Looked up from germline, CDR1 is SQVTM and CDR2 is ANQGSEA. This CDR3 region has 14 residues. V lost 3 bases, J lost 1 base, and 6 bases stayed unmatched.

The V and J genes are TRBV7-2 and TRBJ2-1, with D unclear. The germline V gene has CDR1 SGHTA and CDR2 FQGNSA. The CDR3 extends over 14 amino acids. V was trimmed by 1 base and J by 4 bases, leaving 8 bases between them. CDR3 DNA sequence: TGTGCCAGCAGCTTAGGACCGGGTTACAATGAGCAGTTCTTC. Protein product: CASSLGPGYNEQFF.

The sample holds a few counts of this clone. V is TRBV10-2 and J is TRBJ1-4, with D uncertain. This CDR3 has 9 amino acids. In germline, CDR1 is WSHSY, CDR2 SAAADI. V was trimmed by 11 bases and J by 11 bases, leaving 9 bases between them. In DNA form, the CDR3 reads TGCGCCCGACACCGGAAACTGTTTTTT. Its translation: CARHRKLFF.

There are a few counts of this clone. This rearrangement joins TRBV5-1 to TRBJ2-1; a possible D gene is TRBD2 (7 bases). V lost 0 bases, J lost 6 bases, and 13 bases lay in between. The CDR3 runs to 15 residues. In germline, CDR1 is SGHRS, CDR2 YFSETQ. The CDR3 is CASSLARGALNEQFF. The CDR3, as DNA: TGCGCCAGCAGCTTGGCCCGGGGGGCGCTCAATGAGCAGTTCTTC.

This chain links TRBV7-9 with TRBJ2-5; tentatively, D is TRBD2 (6 bases). Trimming pared 0 bases from V and 5 bases from J, leaving 10 bases between. The CDR3 covers 14 residues. Per the germline V gene, CDR1 is SEHNR and CDR2 is FQNEAQ (reference sequence). DNA of the CDR3: TGTGCCAGCAGCTTAGCCTCTAGCGCGGAGACCCAGTACTTC. Protein product: CASSLASSAETQYF. The full variable domain, completed using reference TRBV7-9 and TRBJ2-5, is DTGVSQNPRHKITKRGQNVTFRCDPISEHNRLYWYRQTLGQGPEFLTYFQNEAQLEKSRLLSDRFSAERPKGSFSTLEIQRTEQGDSAMYLCASSLASSAETQYFGPGTRLLVL.

The chain combines TRBV5-1 with TRBJ1-1; no clear D gene. The CDR3 consists of 14 residues. The V gene lost 4 bases and the J gene lost 0 bases, with 10 bases spanning the gap. Germline V gene lookup returns CDR1 SGHRS and CDR2 YFSETQ. CDR3 region: CASSGDGMNTEAFF. The CDR3 DNA reads as TGCGCCAGCAGCGGAGACGGAATGAACACTGAAGCTTTCTTT.